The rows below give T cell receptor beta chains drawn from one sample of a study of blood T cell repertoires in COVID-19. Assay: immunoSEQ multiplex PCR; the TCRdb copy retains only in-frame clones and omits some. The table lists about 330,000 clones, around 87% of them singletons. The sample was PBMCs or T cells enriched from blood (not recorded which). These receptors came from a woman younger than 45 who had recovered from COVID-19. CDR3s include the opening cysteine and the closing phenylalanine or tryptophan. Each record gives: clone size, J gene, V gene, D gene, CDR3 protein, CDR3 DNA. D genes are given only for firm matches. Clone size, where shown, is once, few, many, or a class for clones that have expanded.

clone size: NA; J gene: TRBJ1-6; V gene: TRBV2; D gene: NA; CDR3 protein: CASRFSGPLHF; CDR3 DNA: TGTGCCAGCAGATTTTCCGGACCCCTCCACTTT
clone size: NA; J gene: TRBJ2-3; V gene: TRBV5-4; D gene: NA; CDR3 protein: CASSLAHSTDTQYF; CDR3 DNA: TGTGCCAGCAGCTTGGCGCACTCCACAGATACGCAGTATTTT
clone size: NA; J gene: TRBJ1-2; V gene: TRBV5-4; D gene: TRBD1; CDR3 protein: CASSWNPGTGFGYTF; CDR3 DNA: TGTGCCAGCAGCTGGAACCCCGGGACAGGGTTTGGCTACACCTTC
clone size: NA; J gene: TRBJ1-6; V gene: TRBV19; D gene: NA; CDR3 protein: CATEGGGFNSPLHF; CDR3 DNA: TGTGCCACCGAGGGAGGTGGGTTTAATTCACCCCTCCACTTT
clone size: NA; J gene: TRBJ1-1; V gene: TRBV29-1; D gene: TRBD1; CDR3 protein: CSAHGEQGAGDTEAFF; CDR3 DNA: TGCAGCGCCCATGGAGAACAGGGGGCAGGGGACACTGAAGCTTTCTTT
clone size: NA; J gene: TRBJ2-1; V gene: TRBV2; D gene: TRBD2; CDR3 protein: CASSPYSGGLDNEQFF; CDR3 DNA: TGTGCCAGCAGCCCTTATAGCGGGGGCTTGGACAATGAGCAGTTCTTC
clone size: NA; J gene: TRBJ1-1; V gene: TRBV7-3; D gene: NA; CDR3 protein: CASSLWDIAEAFF; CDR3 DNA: TGTGCCAGCAGCTTATGGGACATCGCTGAAGCTTTCTTT
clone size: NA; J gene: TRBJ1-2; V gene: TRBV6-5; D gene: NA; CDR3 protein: CASSYVGAHGYTF; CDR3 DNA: TGTGCCAGCAGTTACGTGGGGGCACATGGCTACACCTTC
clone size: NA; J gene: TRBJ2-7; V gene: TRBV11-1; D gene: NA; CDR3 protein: CASQFGYEQYF; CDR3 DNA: TGTGCCAGCCAATTCGGCTACGAGCAGTACTTC
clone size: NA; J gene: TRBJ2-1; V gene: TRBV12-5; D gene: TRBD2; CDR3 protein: CASGRRIGLAGDNEQFF; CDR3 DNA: TGTGCTAGTGGTCGACGGATAGGACTAGCGGGGGACAATGAGCAGTTCTTC
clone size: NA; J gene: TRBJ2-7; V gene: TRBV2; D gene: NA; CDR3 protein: CASSDGATYEQYF; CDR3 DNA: TGTGCCAGCAGTGATGGTGCGACCTACGAGCAGTACTTC
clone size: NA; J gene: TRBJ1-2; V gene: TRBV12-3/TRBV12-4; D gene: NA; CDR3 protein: CASTGGFGGYTF; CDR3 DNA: TGTGCCAGCACGGGAGGGTTTGGTGGCTACACCTTC
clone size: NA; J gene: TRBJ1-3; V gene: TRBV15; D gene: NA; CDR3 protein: CATSSYGQFFSGNTIYF; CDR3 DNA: TGTGCCACCAGCAGCTACGGACAGTTCTTCTCTGGAAACACCATATATTTT
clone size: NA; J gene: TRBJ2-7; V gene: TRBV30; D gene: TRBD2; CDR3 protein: CAWTPGGAGPYEQYF; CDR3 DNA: TGTGCCTGGACCCCGGGGGGAGCGGGTCCCTACGAGCAGTACTTC
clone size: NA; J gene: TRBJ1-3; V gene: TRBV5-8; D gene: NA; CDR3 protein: CASTLGRVTVGVLGNTIYF; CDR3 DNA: TGTGCCAGCACTCTTGGGAGGGTAACAGTCGGTGTCCTGGGAAACACCATATATTTT
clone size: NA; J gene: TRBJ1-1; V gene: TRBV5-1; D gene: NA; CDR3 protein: CASSLGTRMNTEAFF; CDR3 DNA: TGCGCCAGCAGCCTCGGGACACGGATGAACACTGAAGCTTTCTTT
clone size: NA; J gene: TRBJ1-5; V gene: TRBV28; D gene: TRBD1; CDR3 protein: CASSFWGDSYSNQPQHF; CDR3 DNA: TGTGCCAGCAGTTTTTGGGGGGACAGTTATAGCAATCAGCCCCAGCATTTT
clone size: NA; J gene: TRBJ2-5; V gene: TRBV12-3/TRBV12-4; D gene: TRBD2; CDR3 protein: CASRRGGKETQYF; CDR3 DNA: TGTGCCAGCAGGCGGGGGGGCAAGGAGACCCAGTACTTC
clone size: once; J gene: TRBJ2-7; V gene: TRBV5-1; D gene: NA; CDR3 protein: CASSLEGPIGSRGQYF; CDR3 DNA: TGCGCCAGCAGCTTGGAAGGGCCTATCGGGTCGCGGGGGCAGTACTTC
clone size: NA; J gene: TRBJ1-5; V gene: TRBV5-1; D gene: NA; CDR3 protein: CASSLTGTPDQPQHF; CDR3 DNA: TGCGCCAGCAGCTTGACGGGAACCCCGGATCAGCCCCAGCATTTT
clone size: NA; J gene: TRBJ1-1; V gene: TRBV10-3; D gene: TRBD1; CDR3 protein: CAISRQGWNTEAFF; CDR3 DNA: TGTGCCATCAGTAGACAGGGGTGGAACACTGAAGCTTTCTTT
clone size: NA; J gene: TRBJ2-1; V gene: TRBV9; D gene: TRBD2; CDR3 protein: CASSVVTSGAGEQFF; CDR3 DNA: TGTGCCAGCAGCGTAGTGACTAGCGGGGCCGGGGAGCAGTTCTTC
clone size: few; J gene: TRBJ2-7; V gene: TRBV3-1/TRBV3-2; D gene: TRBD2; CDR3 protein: CASSLLAGPYEQYF; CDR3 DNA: TGTGCCAGCAGCCTCTTAGCGGGGCCCTACGAGCAGTACTTC
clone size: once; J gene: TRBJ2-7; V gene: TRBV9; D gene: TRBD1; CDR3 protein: CASSERQGAYEQYF; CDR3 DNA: TGTGCCAGCAGCGAACGACAGGGAGCCTACGAGCAGTACTTC
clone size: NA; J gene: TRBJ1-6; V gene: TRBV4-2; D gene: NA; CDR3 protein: CASSQVDRTSPLHF; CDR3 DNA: TGTGCCAGCAGCCAAGTTGACAGAACTTCACCCCTCCACTTT
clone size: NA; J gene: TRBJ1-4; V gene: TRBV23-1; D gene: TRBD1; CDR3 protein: CASSQSPRDRENEKLFF; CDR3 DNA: TGCGCCAGCAGTCAATCGCCGAGGGACAGAGAAAATGAAAAACTGTTTTTT
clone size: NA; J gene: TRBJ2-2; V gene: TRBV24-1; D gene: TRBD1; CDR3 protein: CATSDGQGLITGELFF; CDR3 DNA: TGTGCCACCAGTGATGGACAGGGTTTGATAACCGGGGAGCTGTTTTTT
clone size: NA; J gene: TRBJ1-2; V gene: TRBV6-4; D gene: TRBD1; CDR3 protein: CASSAAGTGGYGYTF; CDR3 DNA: TGTGCCAGCAGTGCCGCCGGGACAGGGGGCTATGGCTACACCTTC
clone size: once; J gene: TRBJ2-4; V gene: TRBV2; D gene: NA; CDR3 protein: CATIKDRENIQYF; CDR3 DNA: TGTGCCACCATAAAGGACAGAGAAAACATTCAGTACTTC
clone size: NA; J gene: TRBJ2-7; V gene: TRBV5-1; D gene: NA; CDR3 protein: CASSLAGSHSYEQYF; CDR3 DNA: TGCGCCAGCAGCTTGGCCGGGTCCCATTCCTACGAGCAGTACTTC
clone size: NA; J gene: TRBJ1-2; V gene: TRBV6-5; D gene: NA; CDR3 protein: CASKLWQGNYGYTF; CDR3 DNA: TGTGCCAGCAAGTTATGGCAGGGGAACTATGGCTACACCTTC
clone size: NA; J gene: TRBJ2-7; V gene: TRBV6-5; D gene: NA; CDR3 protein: CASSYSVRSSYEQYF; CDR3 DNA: TGTGCCAGCAGTTATTCAGTGAGGAGCTCCTACGAGCAGTACTTC
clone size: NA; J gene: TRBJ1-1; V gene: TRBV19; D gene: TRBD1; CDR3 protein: CASSQNIWTGGHTEAFF; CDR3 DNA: TGTGCCAGTAGCCAAAATATATGGACAGGGGGGCACACTGAAGCTTTCTTT
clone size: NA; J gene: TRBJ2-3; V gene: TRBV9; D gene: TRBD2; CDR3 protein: CASSVDGTSTQYF; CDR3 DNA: TGTGCCAGCAGCGTAGACGGGACTAGTACGCAGTATTTT
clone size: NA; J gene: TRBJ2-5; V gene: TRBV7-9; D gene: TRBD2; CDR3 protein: CASSPGQAGETQYF; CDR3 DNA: TGTGCCAGCAGCCCTGGACAAGCGGGGGAGACCCAGTACTTC
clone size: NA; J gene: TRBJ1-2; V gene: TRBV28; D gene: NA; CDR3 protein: CASSLGGAQNGYTF; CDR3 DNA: TGTGCCAGCAGCCTGGGGGGGGCGCAGAATGGCTACACCTTC
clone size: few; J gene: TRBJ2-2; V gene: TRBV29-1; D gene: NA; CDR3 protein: CSVIFIRGTGELFF; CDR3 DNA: TGCAGCGTTATTTTCATCAGGGGAACCGGGGAGCTGTTTTTT
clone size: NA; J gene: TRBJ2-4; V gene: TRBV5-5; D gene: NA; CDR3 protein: CASSLGGGLDIQYF; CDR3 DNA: TGTGCCAGCAGCTTGGGGGGAGGTCTTGACATTCAGTACTTC
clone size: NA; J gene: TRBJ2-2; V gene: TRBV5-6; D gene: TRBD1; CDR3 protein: CASRGTGRAGELFF; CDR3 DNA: TGTGCCAGCCGCGGGACAGGGCGGGCCGGGGAGCTGTTTTTT
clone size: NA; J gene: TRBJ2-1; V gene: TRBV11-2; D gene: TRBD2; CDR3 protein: CASSRPLRGGLNEQFF; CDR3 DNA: TGTGCCAGCAGCCGTCCTCTGCGGGGGGGCCTGAATGAGCAGTTCTTC
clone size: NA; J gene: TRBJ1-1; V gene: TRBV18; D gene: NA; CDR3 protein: CATFGGSGTEAFF; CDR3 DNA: TGTGCCACCTTTGGAGGGTCTGGCACTGAAGCTTTCTTT
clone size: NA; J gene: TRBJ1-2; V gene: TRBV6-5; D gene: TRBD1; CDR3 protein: CASSYTGGGYTF; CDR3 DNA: TGTGCCAGCAGTTACACAGGGGGCGGCTACACCTTC
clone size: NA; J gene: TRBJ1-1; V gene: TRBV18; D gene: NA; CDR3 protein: CASSRTKNTEAFF; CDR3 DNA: TGTGCCAGCTCACGTACAAAGAACACTGAAGCTTTCTTT
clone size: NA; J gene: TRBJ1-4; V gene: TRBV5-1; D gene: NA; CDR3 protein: CASSQTPQGGGEKLFF; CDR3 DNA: TGCGCCAGCAGCCAAACTCCGCAGGGTGGTGGAGAAAAACTGTTTTTT
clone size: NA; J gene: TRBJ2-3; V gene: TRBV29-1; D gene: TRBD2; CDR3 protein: CSVEGLAGTDTQYF; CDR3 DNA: TGCAGCGTTGAAGGACTAGCGGGCACAGATACGCAGTATTTT
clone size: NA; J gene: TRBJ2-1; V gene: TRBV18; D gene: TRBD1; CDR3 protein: CASSLDRGRNEQFF; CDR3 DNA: TGTGCCAGCTCTCTGGACAGGGGGCGTAATGAGCAGTTCTTC
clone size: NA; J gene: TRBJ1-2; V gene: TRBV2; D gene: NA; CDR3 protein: CARAQGSANYGYTF; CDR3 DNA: TGTGCCAGAGCTCAGGGGTCAGCTAACTATGGCTACACCTTC
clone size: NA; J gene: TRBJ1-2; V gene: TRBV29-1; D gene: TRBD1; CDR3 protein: CSVQDREGYGYTF; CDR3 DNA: TGCAGCGTCCAGGACAGGGAGGGGTATGGCTACACCTTC
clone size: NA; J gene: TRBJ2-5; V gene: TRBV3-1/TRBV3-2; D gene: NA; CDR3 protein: CASSRRTDIGKTQYF; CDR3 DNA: TGTGCCAGCAGCCGTCGGACAGATATAGGGAAGACCCAGTACTTC
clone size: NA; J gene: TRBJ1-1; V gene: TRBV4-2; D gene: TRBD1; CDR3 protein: CASSSGQGVKKTEAFF; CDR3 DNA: TGTGCCAGCAGCTCAGGTCAGGGGGTAAAGAAGACTGAAGCTTTCTTT
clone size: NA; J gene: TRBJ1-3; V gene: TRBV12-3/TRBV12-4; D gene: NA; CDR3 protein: CASSPRTSNTIYF; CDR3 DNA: TGTGCCAGCAGCCCTCGCACTTCCAACACCATATATTTT
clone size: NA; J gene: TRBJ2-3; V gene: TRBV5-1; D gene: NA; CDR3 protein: CASSPQSGQGWNTQYF; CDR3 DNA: TGCGCCAGCAGCCCCCAATCCGGGCAGGGCTGGAATACGCAGTATTTT
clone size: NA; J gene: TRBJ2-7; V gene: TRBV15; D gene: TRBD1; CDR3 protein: CATSRWTGGYEQYF; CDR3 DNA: TGTGCCACCAGCCGGTGGACAGGGGGCTACGAGCAGTACTTC